This T cell receptor (beta chain) was sequenced in a study of a mutant IDH1 vaccine in newly diagnosed glioma. Study context: Treated patients, averaging approximately 40 years, were around 62% male and approximately 38% female.

Study observations and caveats: The occurrence of vaccine-induced immune responses was seen in 80% to 95% of patients.

Clones were sequenced by immunoSEQ multiplex PCR, and TCRdb holds only the in-frame ones, with some missing. The table records about 66,000 clones, roughly 84% of them present only once. CDR3 size: 15 residues. Germline V CDR1 and CDR2: KGHSY, FQNENV. J gave up 8 bases and V 4 bases, and 13 bases lay outside the gene matches. Time point described: week 11, during vaccination. With topical imiquimod, each dose of the vaccine consisted of 300 ug of mutant IDH1 20-mer peptide. In this sample, this clone turned up a few times. Its antigen remains unknown. The sequence was obtained from a woman in her forties or fifties with glioma. The chain employs TRBV16 and TRBJ1-2; 7 bases align to TRBD1. Material: PBMCs, obtained from a glioma patient whose treatment included an IDH1 peptide vaccine. CDR3 sequence (DNA): TGTGCCAGCAGCCTTGAACGACAGGGAGAGGAGGGCTACACCTTC. Translated: CASSLERQGEEGYTF.